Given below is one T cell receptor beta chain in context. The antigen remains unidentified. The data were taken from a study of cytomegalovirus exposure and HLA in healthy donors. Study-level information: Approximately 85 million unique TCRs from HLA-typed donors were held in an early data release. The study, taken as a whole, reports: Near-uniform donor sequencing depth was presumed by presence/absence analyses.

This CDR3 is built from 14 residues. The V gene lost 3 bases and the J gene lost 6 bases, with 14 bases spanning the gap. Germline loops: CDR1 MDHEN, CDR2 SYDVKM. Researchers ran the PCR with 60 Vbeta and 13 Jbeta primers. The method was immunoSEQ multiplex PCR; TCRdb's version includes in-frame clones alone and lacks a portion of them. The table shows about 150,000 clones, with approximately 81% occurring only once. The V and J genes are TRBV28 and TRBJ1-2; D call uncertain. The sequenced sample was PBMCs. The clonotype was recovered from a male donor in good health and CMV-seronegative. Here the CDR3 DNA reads TGTGCCAGCAGTTTCGAGGGCGAGAGGGATGGCTACACCTTC. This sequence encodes CASSFEGERDGYTF.